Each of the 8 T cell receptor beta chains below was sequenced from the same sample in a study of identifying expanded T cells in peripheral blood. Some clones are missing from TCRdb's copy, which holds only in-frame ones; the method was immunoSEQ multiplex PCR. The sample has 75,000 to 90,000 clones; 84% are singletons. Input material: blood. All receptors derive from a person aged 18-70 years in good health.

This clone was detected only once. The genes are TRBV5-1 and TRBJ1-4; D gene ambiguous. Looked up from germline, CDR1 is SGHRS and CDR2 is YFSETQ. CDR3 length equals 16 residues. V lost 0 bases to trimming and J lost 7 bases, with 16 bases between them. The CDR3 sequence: CASSLAGRDMGEKLFF. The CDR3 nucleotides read TGCGCCAGCAGCTTGGCCGGTCGGGATATGGGTGAAAAACTGTTTTTT.

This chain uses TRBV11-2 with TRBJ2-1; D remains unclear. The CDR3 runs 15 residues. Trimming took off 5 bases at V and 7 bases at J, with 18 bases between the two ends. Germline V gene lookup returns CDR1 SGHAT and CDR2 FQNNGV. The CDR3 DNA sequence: TGTGCCAGCAGCCCAACCGACGGACGAAGGAATGAGCAGTTCTTC. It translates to CASSPTDGRRNEQFF. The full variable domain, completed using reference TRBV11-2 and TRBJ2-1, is EAGVAQSPRYKIIEKRQSVAFWCNPISGHATLYWYQQILGQGPKLLIQFQNNGVVDDSQLPKDRFSAERLKGVDSTLKIQPAKLEDSAVYLCASSPTDGRRNEQFFGPGTRLTVL.

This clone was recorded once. The CDR3 sequence is CALKQASGSSYEQYF. As DNA, the CDR3 is TGTGCCCTTAAGCAGGCTAGCGGGAGCTCCTACGAGCAGTACTTC. V gene TRBV28 combines with J gene TRBJ2-7, with TRBD2 matching 10 bases. The CDR3 has 15 amino acids. Germline-derived CDR1 and CDR2 are MDHEN and SYDVKM. Trimming took 11 bases from V and 0 from J; bases not matched to a gene: 10. Supplemented by reference TRBV28 and TRBJ2-7, the full variable domain reads DVKVTQSSRYLVKRTGEKVFLECVQDMDHENMFWYRQDPGLGLRLIYFSYDVKMKEKGDIPEGYSVSREKKERFSLILESASTNQTSMYLCALKQASGSSYEQYFGPGTRLTVT.

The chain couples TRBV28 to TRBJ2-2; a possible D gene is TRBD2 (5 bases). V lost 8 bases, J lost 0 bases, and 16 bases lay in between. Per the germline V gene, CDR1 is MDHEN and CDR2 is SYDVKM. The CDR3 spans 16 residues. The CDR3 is CASEAVEASNTGELFF. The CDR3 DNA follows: TGTGCCAGCGAAGCGGTTGAGGCATCGAACACCGGGGAGCTGTTTTTT.

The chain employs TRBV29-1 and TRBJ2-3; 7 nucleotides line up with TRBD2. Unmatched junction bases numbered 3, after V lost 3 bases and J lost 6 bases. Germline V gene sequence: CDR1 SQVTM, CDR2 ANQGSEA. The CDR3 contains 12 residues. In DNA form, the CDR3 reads TGCAGCGTTGATGGGGGGGACGATACGCAGTATTTT. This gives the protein CSVDGGDDTQYF.

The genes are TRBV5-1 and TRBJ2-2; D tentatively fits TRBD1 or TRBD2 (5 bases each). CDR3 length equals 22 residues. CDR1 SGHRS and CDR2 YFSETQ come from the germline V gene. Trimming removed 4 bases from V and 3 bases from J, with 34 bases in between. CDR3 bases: TGCGCCAGCAGCCAGATTCAACCGGGACCCACGTGGAATCCTACCTACACCGGGGAGCTGTTTTTT. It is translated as CASSQIQPGPTWNPTYTGELFF. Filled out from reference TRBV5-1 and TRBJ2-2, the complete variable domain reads KAGVTQTPRYLIKTRGQQVTLSCSPISGHRSVSWYQQTPGQGLQFLFEYFSETQRNKGNFPGRFSGRQFSNSRSEMNVSTLELGDSALYLCASSQIQPGPTWNPTYTGELFFGEGSRLTVL.

The CDR3 sequence: CASSLGRQRSTDTQYF. For the CDR3, the DNA is TGTGCCAGCAGCTTGGGTCGGCAACGTAGCACAGATACGCAGTATTTT. The genes are TRBV5-6 and TRBJ2-3, with no clear D. Germline lookup yields CDR1 SGHDT and CDR2 YYEEEE. The CDR3 is 16 amino acids. V gave up 0 bases and J gave up 0 bases, with 11 bases separating them.

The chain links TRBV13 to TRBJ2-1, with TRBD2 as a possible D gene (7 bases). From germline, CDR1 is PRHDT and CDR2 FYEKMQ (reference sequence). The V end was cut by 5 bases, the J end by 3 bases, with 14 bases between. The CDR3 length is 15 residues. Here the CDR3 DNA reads TGTGCCAGCAGCCAACGGGGGGCTAGCTACAATGAGCAGTTCTTC. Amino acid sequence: CASSQRGASYNEQFF. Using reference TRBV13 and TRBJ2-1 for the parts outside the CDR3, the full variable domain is AAGVIQSPRHLIKEKRETATLKCYPIPRHDTVYWYQQGPGQDPQFLISFYEKMQSDKGSIPDRFSAQQFSDYHSELNMSSLELGDSALYFCASSQRGASYNEQFFGPGTRLTVL.